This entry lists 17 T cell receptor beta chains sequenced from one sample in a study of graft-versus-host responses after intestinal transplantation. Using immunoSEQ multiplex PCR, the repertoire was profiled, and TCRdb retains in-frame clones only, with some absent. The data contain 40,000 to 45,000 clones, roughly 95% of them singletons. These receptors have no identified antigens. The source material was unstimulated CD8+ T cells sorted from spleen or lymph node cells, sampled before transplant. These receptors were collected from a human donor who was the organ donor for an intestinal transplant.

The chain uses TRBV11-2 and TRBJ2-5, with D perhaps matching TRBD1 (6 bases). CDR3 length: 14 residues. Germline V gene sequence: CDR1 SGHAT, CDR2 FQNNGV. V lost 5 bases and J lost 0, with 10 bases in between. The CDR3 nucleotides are TGTGCCAGCAGCGAAGGACAGAACCAAGAGACCCAGTACTTC. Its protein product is CASSEGQNQETQYF. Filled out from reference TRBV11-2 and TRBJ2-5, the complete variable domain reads EAGVAQSPRYKIIEKRQSVAFWCNPISGHATLYWYQQILGQGPKLLIQFQNNGVVDDSQLPKDRFSAERLKGVDSTLKIQPAKLEDSAVYLCASSEGQNQETQYFGPGTRLLVL.

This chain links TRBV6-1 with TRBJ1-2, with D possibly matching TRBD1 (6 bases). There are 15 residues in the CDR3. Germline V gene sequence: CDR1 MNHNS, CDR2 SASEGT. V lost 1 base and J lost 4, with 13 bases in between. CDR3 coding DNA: TGTGCCAGCAGTGAAGATTGGGGGGGCAGCTATGGCTACACCTTC. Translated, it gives CASSEDWGGSYGYTF.

The DNA of the CDR3 is TGCGCCAGCAGGGGTGGACAGGGATACGAGCAGTACTTC. It specifies CASRGGQGYEQYF. The rearrangement links TRBV10-2 to TRBJ2-7; 8 positions agree with TRBD1. This CDR3 contains 13 residues. The V gene end was trimmed by 6 bases and the J gene end by 4 bases; junction bases not matched to a gene: 5. Per the germline V gene, CDR1 is WSHSY and CDR2 is SAAADI.

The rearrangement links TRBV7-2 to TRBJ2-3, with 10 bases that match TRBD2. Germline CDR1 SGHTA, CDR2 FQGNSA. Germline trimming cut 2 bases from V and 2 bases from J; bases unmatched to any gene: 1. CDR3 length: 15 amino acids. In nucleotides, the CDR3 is TGTGCCAGCAGCTTACTAGCGGGGGTCACAGATACGCAGTATTTT. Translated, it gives CASSLLAGVTDTQYF. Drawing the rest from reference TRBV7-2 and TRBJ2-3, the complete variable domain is GAGVSQSPSNKVTEKGKDVELRCDPISGHTALYWYRQSLGQGLEFLIYFQGNSAPDKSGLPSDRFSAERTGGSVSTLTIQRTQQEDSAVYLCASSLLAGVTDTQYFGPGTRLTVL.

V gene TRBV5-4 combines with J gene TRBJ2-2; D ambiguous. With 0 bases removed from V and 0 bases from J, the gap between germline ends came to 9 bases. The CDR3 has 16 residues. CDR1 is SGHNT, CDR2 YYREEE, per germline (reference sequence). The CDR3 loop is CASSLVGFANTGELFF. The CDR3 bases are TGTGCCAGCAGCTTGGTAGGGTTCGCGAACACCGGGGAGCTGTTTTTT.

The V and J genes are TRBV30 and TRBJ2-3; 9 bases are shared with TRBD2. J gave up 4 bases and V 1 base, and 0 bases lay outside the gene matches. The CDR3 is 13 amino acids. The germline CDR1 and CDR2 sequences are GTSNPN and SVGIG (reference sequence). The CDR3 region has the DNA TGTGCCTGGAGTGGCGGGGGGGCAGATACGCAGTATTTT. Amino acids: CAWSGGGADTQYF.

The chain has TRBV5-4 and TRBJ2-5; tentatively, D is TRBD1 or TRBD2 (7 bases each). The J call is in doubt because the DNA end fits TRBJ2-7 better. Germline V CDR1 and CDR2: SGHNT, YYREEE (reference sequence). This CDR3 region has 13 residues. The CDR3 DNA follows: TGTGCCAGCTCAGGGGGGGAGCGCTACGAGCAGTACTTC. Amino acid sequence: CASSGGERYEQYF.

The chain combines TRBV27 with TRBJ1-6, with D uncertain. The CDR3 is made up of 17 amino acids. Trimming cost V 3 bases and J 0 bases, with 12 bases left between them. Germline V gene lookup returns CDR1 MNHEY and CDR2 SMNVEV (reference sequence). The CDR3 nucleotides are TGTGCCAGCAGTTTTTCAGGCTGGAGCTCCTATAATTCACCCCTCCACTTT. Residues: CASSFSGWSSYNSPLHF.

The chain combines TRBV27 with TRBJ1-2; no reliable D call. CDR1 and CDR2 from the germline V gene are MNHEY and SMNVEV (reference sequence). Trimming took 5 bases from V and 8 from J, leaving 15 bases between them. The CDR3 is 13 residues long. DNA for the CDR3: TGTGCCAGCAGTCCTCTCCCCGGCCAGGGCTACACCTTC. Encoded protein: CASSPLPGQGYTF.

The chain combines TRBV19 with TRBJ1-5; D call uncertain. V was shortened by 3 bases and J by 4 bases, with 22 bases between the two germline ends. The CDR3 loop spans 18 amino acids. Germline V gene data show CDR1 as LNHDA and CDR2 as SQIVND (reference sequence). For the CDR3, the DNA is TGTGCCAGTAGTATGTGGAGGGTTCATTCGTTGGAGAATCAGCCCCAGCATTTT. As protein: CASSMWRVHSLENQPQHF.

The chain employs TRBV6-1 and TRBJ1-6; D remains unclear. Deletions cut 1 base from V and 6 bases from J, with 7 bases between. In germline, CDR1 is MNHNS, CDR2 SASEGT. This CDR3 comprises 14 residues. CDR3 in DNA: TGTGCCAGCAGTGAAGGAGAAACTAATTCACCCCTCCACTTT. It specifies CASSEGETNSPLHF.

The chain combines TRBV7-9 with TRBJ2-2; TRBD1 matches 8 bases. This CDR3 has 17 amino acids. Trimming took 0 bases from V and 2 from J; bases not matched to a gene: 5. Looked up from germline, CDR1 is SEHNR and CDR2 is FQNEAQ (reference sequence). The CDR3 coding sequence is TGTGCCAGCAGCTTAGCCTGGACAGGGCTTAACACCGGGGAGCTGTTTTTT. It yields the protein CASSLAWTGLNTGELFF.

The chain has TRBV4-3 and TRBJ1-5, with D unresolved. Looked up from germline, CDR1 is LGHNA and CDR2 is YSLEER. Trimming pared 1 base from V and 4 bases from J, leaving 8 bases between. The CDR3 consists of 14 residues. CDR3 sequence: CASSQGRGNQPQHF. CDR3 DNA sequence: TGCGCCAGCAGCCAAGGGCGTGGTAATCAGCCCCAGCATTTT.

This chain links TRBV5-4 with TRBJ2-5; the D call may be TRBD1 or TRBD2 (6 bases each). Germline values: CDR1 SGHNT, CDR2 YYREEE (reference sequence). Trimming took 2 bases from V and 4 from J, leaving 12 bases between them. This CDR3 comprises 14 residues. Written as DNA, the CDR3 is TGTGCCAGCAGCTTTTCGGGGGCCGGAGAGACCCAGTACTTC. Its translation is CASSFSGAGETQYF.

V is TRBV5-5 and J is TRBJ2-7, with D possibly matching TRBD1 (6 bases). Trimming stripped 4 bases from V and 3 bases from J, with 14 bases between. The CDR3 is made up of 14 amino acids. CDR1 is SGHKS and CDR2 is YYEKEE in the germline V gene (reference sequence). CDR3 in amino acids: CASSAWDTNYEQYF. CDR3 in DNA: TGTGCCAGCAGCGCCTGGGACACAAACTACGAGCAGTACTTC.

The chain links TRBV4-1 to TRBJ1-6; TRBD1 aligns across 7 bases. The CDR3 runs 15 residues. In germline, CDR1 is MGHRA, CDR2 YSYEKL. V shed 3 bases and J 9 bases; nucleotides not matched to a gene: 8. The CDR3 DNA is TGCGCCAGCAGCCACCTGACAGGGATGGGTTCACCCCTCCACTTT. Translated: CASSHLTGMGSPLHF.

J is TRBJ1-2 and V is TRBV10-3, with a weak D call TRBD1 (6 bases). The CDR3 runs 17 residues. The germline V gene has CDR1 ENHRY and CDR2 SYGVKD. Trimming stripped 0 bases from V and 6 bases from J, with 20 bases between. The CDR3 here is CAISESWPQGYMNGYTF. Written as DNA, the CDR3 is TGTGCCATCAGTGAGTCATGGCCACAGGGATATATGAATGGCTACACCTTC.